The rows below give T cell receptor beta chains drawn from one sample of a study of blood T cell repertoires in COVID-19. Clones were sequenced by immunoSEQ multiplex PCR, and TCRdb holds only the in-frame ones, with some missing. In the table there are around 59,000 clones, 70% to 90% of which are singletons. The specimen was peripheral blood. Receptor source: a man between 60 and 70 years old with acute or convalescent COVID-19. The CDR3 runs from the conserved cysteine through the conserved F or W. A D gene is named only where the DNA matches it firmly. Expanded clones are given a class, and other clones once, few, many or no size at all.

TRBJ2-7 | TRBV19 | NA | TRBD2 | TGTGCCAGTAGTAAGACTAGCGGGACTGACGAGCAGTACTTC | CASSKTSGTDEQYF
TRBJ2-3 | TRBV9 | NA | NA | TGTGCCAGCAGCGAGGGGGGGACTATGGGTGTAGATACGCAGTATTTT | CASSEGGTMGVDTQYF
TRBJ2-3 | TRBV24-1 | NA | TRBD2 | TGTGCCACCAGTGTTCCCCCGACTAGCGGGATTGGGACAGATACGCAGTATTTT | CATSVPPTSGIGTDTQYF
TRBJ2-5 | TRBV10-3 | NA | TRBD2 | TGTGCCATCAGTTCGGGACTAGCGGGAGTTGAGACCCAGTACTTC | CAISSGLAGVETQYF
TRBJ2-4 | TRBV5-8 | few | TRBD2 | TGTGCCAGCAGCAAACTAGCGGGAGGGCCGGGAAACATTCAGTACTTC | CASSKLAGGPGNIQYF
TRBJ1-1 | TRBV7-3 | NA | NA | TGTGCCAGCAGCTCGTACAGGAACACTGAAGCTTTCTTT | CASSSYRNTEAFF
TRBJ2-3 | TRBV28 | once | TRBD2 | TGTGCCAGCAGTTTGGGGACTAGCGTCCGCTCCGAGTATTTT | CASSLGTSVRSEYF
TRBJ2-5 | TRBV5-4 | NA | NA | TGTGCCAGCAGCTTTGGCGGGGCCCAAGAGACCCAGTACTTC | CASSFGGAQETQYF
TRBJ2-7 | TRBV30 | NA | TRBD1 | TGTGCCTGGAGTGTGGACAGGTACGAGCAGTACTTC | CAWSVDRYEQYF
TRBJ1-2 | TRBV7-2 | NA | NA | TGTGCCAGCAGCTTACGGGGGGGACCATCATCTGGCTACACCTTC | CASSLRGGPSSGYTF
TRBJ1-5 | TRBV30 | NA | TRBD1 | TGTGCCTGGAGTGCCAACAGGGGAGCGGGGCCCCAGCATTTT | CAWSANRGAGPQHF
TRBJ2-3 | TRBV28 | NA | NA | TGTGCCAGCAGTTTAGCAGCGACTAGTGGCCCACGAGATACGCAGTATTTT | CASSLAATSGPRDTQYF
TRBJ2-1 | TRBV7-3 | once | TRBD2 | TGTGCCAGCAGGGATTTTAGCGGGAGCTCCTACAATGAGCAGTTCTTC | CASRDFSGSSYNEQFF
TRBJ1-2 | TRBV19 | NA | TRBD1 | TGTGCCAGTAGTATGGTGGTCGGGACAGACTATGGCTACACCTTC | CASSMVVGTDYGYTF
TRBJ1-1 | TRBV6-6 | once | NA | TGTGCCAGCAGTCCTCGGGGGGGGCACACTGAAGCTTTCTTT | CASSPRGGHTEAFF
TRBJ2-1 | TRBV19 | NA | TRBD2 | TGTGCCAGTAGTATAGACCCGGGACTAGCGGGAAAAATCCCATACAATGAGCAGTTCTTC | CASSIDPGLAGKIPYNEQFF
TRBJ2-1 | TRBV28 | NA | TRBD2 | TGTGCCAGCACCCCTCGACTAGCGGGAGGGTTGTCCTACAATGAGCAGTTCTTC | CASTPRLAGGLSYNEQFF
TRBJ1-2 | TRBV24-1 | NA | TRBD1 | TGTGCCACCAGTGAGAGAGGAGACAGGGGTCGTAGAGGCTACACCTTC | CATSERGDRGRRGYTF
TRBJ1-6 | TRBV5-8 | once | NA | TGTGCCAGCAGCTTGGGATCGGGGGACCAAGTAGAGTCACCCCTCCACTTT | CASSLGSGDQVESPLHF
TRBJ1-3 | TRBV28 | NA | NA | TGTGCCAGCAGTTTAAGGCAGGGCTCCTCTGGAAACACCATATATTTT | CASSLRQGSSGNTIYF
TRBJ1-1 | TRBV9 | NA | TRBD1 | TGTGCCAGCAGCAGGGGGCTAGGGAACACTGAAGCTTTCTTT | CASSRGLGNTEAFF
TRBJ1-5 | TRBV7-8 | NA | NA | TGTGCCAGCAGCTCCCTACCGGGGGTTAGCAATCAGCCCCAGCATTTT | CASSSLPGVSNQPQHF
TRBJ1-6 | TRBV7-9 | once | TRBD1 | TGTGCCAGCAGCCCCACTGGACAGGAGAATTCACCCCTCCACTTT | CASSPTGQENSPLHF
TRBJ1-2 | TRBV4-1 | NA | NA | TGCGCCAGCAGCCTTCTACAGCGTTCCGGGGGGAATGGCTACACCTTC | CASSLLQRSGGNGYTF
TRBJ2-1 | TRBV13 | NA | NA | TGTGCCAGCAGTTTTAACTACAATGAGCAGTTCTTC | CASSFNYNEQFF
TRBJ2-3 | TRBV15 | NA | TRBD1 | TGTGCCACCAGCACCGACAGGGTGGGAGATACGCAGTATTTT | CATSTDRVGDTQYF
TRBJ1-5 | TRBV6-6 | NA | TRBD1 | TGTGCCAGCAGGGGGGACAGTGGGTACCAGCCCCAGCATTTT | CASRGDSGYQPQHF
TRBJ2-3 | TRBV2 | NA | NA | TGTGCCAGCAGTGATTACAACCTCAACACAGATACGCAGTATTTT | CASSDYNLNTDTQYF
TRBJ1-5 | TRBV7-2 | NA | TRBD1 | TGTGCCAGCAGCTTAGCTGGGACAGCTCAGCCCCAGCATTTT | CASSLAGTAQPQHF
TRBJ2-2 | TRBV6-2/TRBV6-3 | NA | TRBD1 | TGTGCCAGCAGTTACCGGGGGACAGGGGTCACCGGGGAGCTGTTTTTT | CASSYRGTGVTGELFF
TRBJ1-6 | TRBV10-3 | NA | NA | TGTGCCATCAGTGAGTCGATTATGGCGGATTCACCCCTCCACTTT | CAISESIMADSPLHF
TRBJ1-1 | TRBV5-1 | NA | TRBD1 | TGCGCCAGCAGCTTAGGACAGGGGGGAGGCACTGAAGCTTTCTTT | CASSLGQGGGTEAFF
TRBJ2-1 | TRBV6-2/TRBV6-3 | once | TRBD2 | TGTGCCAGCAGCCACCCACCTAGCGGCGGGCAGTTCTTC | CASSHPPSGGQFF
TRBJ1-5 | TRBV19 | NA | TRBD1 | TGTGCCAGTAGCCCGACAGGGTTTGAGTTCAATCAGCCCCAGCATTTT | CASSPTGFEFNQPQHF
TRBJ1-2 | TRBV27 | NA | NA | TGTGCCAGCAGTTTATCCAGCCTAGGCTATGGCTACACCTTC | CASSLSSLGYGYTF
TRBJ1-1 | TRBV28 | few | NA | TGTGCCAGCAGTTTAAATGAGGGTAGGGCTTCTGAAGCTTTCTTT | CASSLNEGRASEAFF
TRBJ2-1 | TRBV7-2 | once | TRBD2 | TGTGCCAGCAGCTTACAGCGGGAGGGTAACAATGAGCAGTTCTTC | CASSLQREGNNEQFF
TRBJ2-1 | TRBV2 | medium-sized | TRBD1 | TGTGCCAGCAGTAAGGACAGGGGTCCTAGTGATGAGCAGTTCTTC | CASSKDRGPSDEQFF
TRBJ2-5 | TRBV11-3 | NA | TRBD2 | TGTGCCAGCAGCTGGGGGCGATCTAGCGGGGATCCAGGGACCCAGTACTTC | CASSWGRSSGDPGTQYF
TRBJ1-3 | TRBV7-2 | NA | NA | TGTGCCAGCAGCCGGGACACTCGATCTGGAAACACCATATATTTT | CASSRDTRSGNTIYF
TRBJ2-7 | TRBV19 | NA | TRBD1 | TGTGCCAGTAAAAGTGGGACAGGGGTCTACGAGCAGTACTTC | CASKSGTGVYEQYF
TRBJ1-1 | TRBV2 | NA | NA | TGTGCCAGCAGTGAAACCCTTCTCCGGACTGAAGCTTTCTTT | CASSETLLRTEAFF
TRBJ2-5 | TRBV6-2/TRBV6-3 | NA | NA | TGTGCCAGCAGTGGGCAAATAGAGACCCAGTACTTC | CASSGQIETQYF
TRBJ2-7 | TRBV5-1 | many | TRBD2 | TGCGCCAGCAGTCATCGAAGCGGGAGGATCGGCTACGAGCAGTACTTC | CASSHRSGRIGYEQYF
TRBJ1-2 | TRBV11-3 | NA | NA | TGTGCCAGCAGTAAAAGAGACAAGGAGGAGGATGGCTACACCTTC | CASSKRDKEEDGYTF